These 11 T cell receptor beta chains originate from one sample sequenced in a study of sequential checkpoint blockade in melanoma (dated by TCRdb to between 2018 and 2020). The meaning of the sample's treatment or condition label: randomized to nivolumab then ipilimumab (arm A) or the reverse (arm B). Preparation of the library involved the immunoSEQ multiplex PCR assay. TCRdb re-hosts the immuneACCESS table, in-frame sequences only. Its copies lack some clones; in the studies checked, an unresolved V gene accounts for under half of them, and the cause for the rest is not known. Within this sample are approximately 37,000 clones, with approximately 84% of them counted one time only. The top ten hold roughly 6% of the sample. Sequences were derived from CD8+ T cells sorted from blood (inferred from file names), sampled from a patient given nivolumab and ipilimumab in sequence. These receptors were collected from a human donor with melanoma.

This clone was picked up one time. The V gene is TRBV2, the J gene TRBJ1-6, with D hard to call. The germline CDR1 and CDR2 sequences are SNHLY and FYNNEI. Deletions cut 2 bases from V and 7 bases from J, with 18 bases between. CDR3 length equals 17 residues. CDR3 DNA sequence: TGTGCCAGCAGTGAACCCGTCGAACGAAACGGGAATTCACCCCTCCACTTT. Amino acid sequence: CASSEPVERNGNSPLHF. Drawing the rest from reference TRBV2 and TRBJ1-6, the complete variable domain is EPEVTQTPSHQVTQMGQEVILRCVPISNHLYFYWYRQILGQKVEFLVSFYNNEISEKSEIFDDQFSVERPDGSNFTLKIRSTKLEDSAMYFCASSEPVERNGNSPLHFGNGTRLTVT.

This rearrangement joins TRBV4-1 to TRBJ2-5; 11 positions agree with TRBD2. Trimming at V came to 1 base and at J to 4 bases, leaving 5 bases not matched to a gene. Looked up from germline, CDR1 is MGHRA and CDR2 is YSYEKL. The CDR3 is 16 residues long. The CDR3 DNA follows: TGCGCCAGCAGCCAAGCAGACGGACTAGCGGGAGAGACCCAGTACTTC. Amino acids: CASSQADGLAGETQYF.

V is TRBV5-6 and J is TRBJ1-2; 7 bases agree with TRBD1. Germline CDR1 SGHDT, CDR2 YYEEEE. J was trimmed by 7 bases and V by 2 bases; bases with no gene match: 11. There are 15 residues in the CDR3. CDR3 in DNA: TGTGCCAGCAGCTTTCGTGACAGGGAAGTCTGTGGCTACACCTTC. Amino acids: CASSFRDREVCGYTF.

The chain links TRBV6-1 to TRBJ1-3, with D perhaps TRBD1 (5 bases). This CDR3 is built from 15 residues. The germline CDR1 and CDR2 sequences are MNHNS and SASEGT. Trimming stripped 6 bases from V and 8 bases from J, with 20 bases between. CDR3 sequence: CASSSGIGYWHTIYF. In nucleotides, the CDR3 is TGTGCCAGCAGCTCAGGGATAGGGTATTGGCACACCATATATTTT.

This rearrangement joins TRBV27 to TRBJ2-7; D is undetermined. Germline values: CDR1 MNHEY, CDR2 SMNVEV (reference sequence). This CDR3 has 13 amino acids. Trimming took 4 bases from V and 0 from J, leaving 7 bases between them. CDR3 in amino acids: CASSSLSSYEQYF. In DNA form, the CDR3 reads TGTGCCAGCAGTTCCCTGAGCTCCTACGAGCAGTACTTC.

Written as DNA, the CDR3 is TGCGCCAGCAGCCAAGGAGCAGGGTACGAAGAGACCCAGTACTTC. This gives the protein CASSQGAGYEETQYF. The gene calls are TRBV4-1 and TRBJ2-5; D possibly corresponds to TRBD1 (5 bases). Looked up from germline, CDR1 is MGHRA and CDR2 is YSYEKL. CDR3 length: 15 amino acids. Trimming shortened V by 1 base and J by 3 bases, and 12 bases separated the two germline ends.

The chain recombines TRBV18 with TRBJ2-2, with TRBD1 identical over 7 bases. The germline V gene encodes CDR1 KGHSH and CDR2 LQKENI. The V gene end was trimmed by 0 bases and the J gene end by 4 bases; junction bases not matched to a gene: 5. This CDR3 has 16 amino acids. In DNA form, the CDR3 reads TGTGCCAGCTCACCACCGACAGGGCAGGGCACCGGGGAGCTGTTTTTT. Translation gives CASSPPTGQGTGELFF. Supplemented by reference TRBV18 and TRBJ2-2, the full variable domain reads NAGVMQNPRHLVRRRGQEARLRCSPMKGHSHVYWYRQLPEEGLKFMVYLQKENIIDESGMPKERFSAEFPKEGPSILRIQQVVRGDSAAYFCASSPPTGQGTGELFFGEGSRLTVL.

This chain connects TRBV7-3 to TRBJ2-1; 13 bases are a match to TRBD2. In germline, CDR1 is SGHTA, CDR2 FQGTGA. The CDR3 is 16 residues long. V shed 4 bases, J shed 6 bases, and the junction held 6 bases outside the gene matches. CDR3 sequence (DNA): TGTGCCAGCAGCTCAGGACTAGCGGGAGTAACCAATGAGCAGTTCTTC. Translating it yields CASSSGLAGVTNEQFF. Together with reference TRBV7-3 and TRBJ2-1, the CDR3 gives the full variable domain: GAGVSQTPSNKVTEKGKYVELRCDPISGHTALYWYRQSLGQGPEFLIYFQGTGAADDSGLPNDRFFAVRPEGSVSTLKIQRTERGDSAVYLCASSSGLAGVTNEQFFGPGTRLTVL.

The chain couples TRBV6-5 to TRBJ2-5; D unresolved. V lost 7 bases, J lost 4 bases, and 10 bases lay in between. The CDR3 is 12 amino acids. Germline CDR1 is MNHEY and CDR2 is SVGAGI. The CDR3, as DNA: TGTGCCAGCACCCAAACTGGAGAGACCCAGTACTTC. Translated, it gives CASTQTGETQYF.

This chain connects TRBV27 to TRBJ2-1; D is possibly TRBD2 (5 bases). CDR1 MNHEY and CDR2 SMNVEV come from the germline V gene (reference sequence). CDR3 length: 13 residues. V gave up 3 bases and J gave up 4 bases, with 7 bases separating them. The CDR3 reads CASSFSVYNEQFF. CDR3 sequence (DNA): TGTGCCAGCAGTTTTAGCGTTTACAATGAGCAGTTCTTC.

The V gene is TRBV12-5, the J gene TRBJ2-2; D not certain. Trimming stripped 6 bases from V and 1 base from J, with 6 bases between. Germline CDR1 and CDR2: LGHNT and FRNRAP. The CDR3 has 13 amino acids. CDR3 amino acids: CASGDWNTGELFF. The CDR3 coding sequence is TGTGCTAGTGGCGACTGGAACACCGGGGAGCTGTTTTTT.